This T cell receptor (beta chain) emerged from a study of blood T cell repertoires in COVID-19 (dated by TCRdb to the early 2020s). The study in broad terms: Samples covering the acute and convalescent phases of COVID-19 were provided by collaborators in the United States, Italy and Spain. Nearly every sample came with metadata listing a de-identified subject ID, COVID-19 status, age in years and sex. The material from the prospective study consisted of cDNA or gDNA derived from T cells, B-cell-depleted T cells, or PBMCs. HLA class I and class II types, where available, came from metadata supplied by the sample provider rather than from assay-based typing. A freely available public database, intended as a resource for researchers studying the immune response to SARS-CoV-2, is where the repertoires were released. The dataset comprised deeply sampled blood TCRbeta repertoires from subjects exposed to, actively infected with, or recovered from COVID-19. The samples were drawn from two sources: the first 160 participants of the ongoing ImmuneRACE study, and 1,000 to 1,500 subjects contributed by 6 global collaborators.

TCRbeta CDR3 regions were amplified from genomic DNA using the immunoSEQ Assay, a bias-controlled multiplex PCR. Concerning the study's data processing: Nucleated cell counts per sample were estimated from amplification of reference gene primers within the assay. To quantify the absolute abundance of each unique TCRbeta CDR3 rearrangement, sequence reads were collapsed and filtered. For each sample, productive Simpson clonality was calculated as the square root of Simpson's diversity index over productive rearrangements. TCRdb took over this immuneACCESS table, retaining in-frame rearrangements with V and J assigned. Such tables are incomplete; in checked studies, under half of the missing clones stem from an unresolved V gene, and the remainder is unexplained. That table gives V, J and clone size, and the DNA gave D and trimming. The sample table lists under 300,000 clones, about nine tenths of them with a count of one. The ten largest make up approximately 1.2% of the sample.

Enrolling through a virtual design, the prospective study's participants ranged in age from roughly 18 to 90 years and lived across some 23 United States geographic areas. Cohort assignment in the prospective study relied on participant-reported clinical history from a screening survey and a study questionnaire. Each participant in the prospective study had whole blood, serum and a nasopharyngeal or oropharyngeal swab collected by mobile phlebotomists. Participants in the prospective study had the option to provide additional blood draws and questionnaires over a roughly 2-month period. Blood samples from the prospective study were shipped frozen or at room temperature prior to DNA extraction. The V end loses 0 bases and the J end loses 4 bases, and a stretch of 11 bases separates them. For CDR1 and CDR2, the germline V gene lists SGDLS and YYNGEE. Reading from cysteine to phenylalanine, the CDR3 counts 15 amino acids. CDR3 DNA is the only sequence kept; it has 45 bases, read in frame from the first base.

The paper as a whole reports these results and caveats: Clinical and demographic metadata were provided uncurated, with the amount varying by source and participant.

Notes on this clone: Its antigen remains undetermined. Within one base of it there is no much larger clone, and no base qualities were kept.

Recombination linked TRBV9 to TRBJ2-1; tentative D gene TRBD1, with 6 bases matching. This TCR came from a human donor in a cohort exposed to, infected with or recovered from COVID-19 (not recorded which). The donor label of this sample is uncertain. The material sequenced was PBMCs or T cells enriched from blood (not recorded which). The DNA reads TGTGCCAGCAGCGTAGCGACAGGCACATACAATGAGCAGTTCTTC. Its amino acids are CASSVATGTYNEQFF.